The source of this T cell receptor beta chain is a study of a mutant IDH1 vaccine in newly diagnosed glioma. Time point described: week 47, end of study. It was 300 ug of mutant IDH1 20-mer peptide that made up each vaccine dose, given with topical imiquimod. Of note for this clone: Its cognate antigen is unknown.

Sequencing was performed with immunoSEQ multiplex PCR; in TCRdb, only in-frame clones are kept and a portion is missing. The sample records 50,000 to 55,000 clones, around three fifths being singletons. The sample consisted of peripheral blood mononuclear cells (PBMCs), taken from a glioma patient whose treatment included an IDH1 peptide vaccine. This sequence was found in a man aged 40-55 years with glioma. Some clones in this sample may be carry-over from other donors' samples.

The CDR3 nucleotides are TGTGCCAGCAGCGTAAGGGACACCACTCTCACAGATACGCAGTATTTT. It is translated as CASSVRDTTLTDTQYF. The rearrangement uses TRBV9 and TRBJ2-3; TRBD1 is a possible D gene (6 bases). This CDR3 spans 16 amino acids. V was pared by 1 base and J by 2 bases, with 14 bases between. Germline V CDR1 and CDR2: SGDLS, YYNGEE.